This T cell receptor beta chain was recorded in a study of T-cell reconstitution after alpha-beta-depleted transplantation in children. This clonotype was recorded at least ten times. Its cognate antigen is unknown. Study-wide findings and caveats: At around two months after transplant, the alpha-beta T cells were reportedly derived from several hundred expanded clones that came from non-depleted graft cells.

After removal of 4 bases from V and 6 bases from J, the junction contained 4 bases not matched to a gene. The germline gives CDR1 KGHSH, CDR2 LQKENI. There are 13 residues in the CDR3. Unique molecular identifiers were incorporated into the prepared TCRbeta library. TCRdb analysed the PCR reads with MiXCR anew, one entry per CDR3 protein. The data hold around 490,000 distinct CDR3 sequences, with 10% to 12% observed a single time. This sequence originates from a female patient aged 2 to 10 who had a stem cell transplant for aplastic anemia, so the T cells may come from the graft donor. Here the sequenced sample was PBMCs, mostly from graft donor cells, taken 180 days after TCRalphabeta/CD19-depleted stem cell transplant. The rearrangement links TRBV18 to TRBJ2-3; 7 bases map to TRBD1. The CDR3 loop reads CASSLDRPDTQYF. As DNA, the CDR3 is TGTGCCAGCTCACTGGACAGGCCGGATACGCAGTATTTT.